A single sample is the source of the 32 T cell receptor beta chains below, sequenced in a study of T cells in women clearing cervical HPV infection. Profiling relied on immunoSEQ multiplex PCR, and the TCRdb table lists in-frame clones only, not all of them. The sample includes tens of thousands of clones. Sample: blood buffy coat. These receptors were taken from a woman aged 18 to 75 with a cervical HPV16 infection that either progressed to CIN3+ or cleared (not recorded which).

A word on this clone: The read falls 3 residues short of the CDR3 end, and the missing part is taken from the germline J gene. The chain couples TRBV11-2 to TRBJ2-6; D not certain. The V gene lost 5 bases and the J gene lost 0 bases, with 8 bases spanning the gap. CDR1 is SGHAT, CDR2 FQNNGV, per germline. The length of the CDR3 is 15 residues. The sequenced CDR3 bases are TGTGCCAGCAGCCCCACCAGCTCTGGGGCCAACGTC. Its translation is CASSPTSSGANV. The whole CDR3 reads CASSPTSSGANVLTF.

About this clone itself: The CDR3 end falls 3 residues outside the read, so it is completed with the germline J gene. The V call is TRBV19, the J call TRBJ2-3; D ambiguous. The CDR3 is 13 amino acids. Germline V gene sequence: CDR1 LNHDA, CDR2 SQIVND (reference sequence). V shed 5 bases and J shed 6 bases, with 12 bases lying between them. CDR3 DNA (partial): TGTGCCAGTAGTCCCGCGGATCGTGATACG. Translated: CASSPADRDT. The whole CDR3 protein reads CASSPADRDTQYF.

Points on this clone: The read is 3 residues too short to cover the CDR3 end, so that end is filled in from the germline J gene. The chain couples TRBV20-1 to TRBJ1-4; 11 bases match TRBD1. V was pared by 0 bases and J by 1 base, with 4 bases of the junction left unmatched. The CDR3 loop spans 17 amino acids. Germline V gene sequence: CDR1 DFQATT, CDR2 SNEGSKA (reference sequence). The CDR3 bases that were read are TGCAGTGCTAGAGACCCCGGGACAGGGGGAACTAATGAAAAA. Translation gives CSARDPGTGGTNEK. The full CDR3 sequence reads CSARDPGTGGTNEKLFF.

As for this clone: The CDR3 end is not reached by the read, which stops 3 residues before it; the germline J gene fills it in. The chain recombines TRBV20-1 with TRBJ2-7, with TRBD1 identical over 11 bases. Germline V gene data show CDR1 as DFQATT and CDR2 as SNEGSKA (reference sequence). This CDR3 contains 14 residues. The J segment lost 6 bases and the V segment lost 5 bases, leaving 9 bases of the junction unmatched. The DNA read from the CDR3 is TGCAGTGCTGGCGGGACAGGGGGATCTCGCGAG. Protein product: CSAGGTGGSRE. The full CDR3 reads CSAGGTGGSREQYF.

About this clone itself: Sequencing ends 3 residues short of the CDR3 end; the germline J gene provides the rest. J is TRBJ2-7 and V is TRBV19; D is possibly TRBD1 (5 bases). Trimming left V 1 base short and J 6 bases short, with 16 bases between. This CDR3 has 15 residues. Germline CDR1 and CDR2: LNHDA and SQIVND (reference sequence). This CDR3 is CASSIVPQGRGEQYF. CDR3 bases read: TGTGCCAGTAGTATAGTTCCCCAGGGAAGGGGCGAG. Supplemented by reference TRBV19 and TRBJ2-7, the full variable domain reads DGGITQSPKYLFRKEGQNVTLSCEQNLNHDAMYWYRQDPGQGLRLIYYSQIVNDFQKGDIAEGYSVSREKKESFPLTVTSAQKNPTAFYLCASSIVPQGRGEQYFGPGTRLTVT.

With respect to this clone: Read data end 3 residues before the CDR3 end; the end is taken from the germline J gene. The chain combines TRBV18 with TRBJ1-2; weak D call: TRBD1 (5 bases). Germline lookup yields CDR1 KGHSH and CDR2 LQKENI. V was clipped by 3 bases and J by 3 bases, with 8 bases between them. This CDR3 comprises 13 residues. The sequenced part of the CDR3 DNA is TGTGCCAGCTCACCGGAACAGGACTATGGC. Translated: CASSPEQDYG. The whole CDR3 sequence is CASSPEQDYGYTF.

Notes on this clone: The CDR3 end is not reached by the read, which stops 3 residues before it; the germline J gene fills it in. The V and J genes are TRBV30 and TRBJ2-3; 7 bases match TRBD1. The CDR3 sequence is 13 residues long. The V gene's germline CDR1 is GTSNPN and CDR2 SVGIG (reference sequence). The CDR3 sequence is CAWGAGGNQPQYF. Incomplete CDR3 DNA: TGTGCCTGGGGAGCAGGGGGTAATCAGCCG.

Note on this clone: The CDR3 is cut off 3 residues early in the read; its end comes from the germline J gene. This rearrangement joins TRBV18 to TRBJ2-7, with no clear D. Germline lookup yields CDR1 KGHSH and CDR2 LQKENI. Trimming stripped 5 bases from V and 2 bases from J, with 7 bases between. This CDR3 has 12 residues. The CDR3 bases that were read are TGTGCCAGCTCAACGGTACCCTACGAG. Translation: CASSTVPYE. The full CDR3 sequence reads CASSTVPYEQYF.

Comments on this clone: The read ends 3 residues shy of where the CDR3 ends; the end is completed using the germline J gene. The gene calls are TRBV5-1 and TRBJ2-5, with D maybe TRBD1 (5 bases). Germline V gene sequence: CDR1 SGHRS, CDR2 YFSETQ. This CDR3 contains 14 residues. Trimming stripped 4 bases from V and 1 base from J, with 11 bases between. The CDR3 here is CASSIGASQETQYF. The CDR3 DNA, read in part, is TGCGCCAGCAGCATAGGGGCCTCCCAAGAGACC.

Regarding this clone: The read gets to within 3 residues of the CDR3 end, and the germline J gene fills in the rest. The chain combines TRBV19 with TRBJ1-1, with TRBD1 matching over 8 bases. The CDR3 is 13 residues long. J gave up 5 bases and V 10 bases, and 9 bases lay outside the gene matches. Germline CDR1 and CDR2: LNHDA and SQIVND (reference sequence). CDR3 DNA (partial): TGTGCCACCCTGGACAGGGAAGGGACTGAA. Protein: CATLDREGTE. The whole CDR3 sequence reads CATLDREGTEAFF.

The sequenced CDR3 bases are TGCGCCAGCAGCCTGGGGACTAGCGGCTACAATGAG. As protein: CASSLGTSGYNE. In full, the CDR3 is CASSLGTSGYNEQFF. This sequence joins TRBV5-1 and TRBJ2-1; TRBD2 aligns across 11 bases. The read gets to within 3 residues of the CDR3 end, and the germline J gene fills in the rest. The junction had 3 bases not matched to a gene; V was cut back by 4 bases and J by 3 bases. The CDR3 has 15 amino acids. The germline CDR1 and CDR2 sequences are SGHRS and YFSETQ.

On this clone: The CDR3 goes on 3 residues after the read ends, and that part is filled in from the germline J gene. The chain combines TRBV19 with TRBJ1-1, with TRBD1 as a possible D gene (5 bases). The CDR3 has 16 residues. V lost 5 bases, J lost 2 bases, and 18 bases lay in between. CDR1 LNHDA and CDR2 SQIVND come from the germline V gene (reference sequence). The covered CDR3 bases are TGTGCCAGTAGTGAAGCAGGGAAGCGTGGAAACACTGAA. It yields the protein CASSEAGKRGNTE. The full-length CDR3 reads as CASSEAGKRGNTEAFF. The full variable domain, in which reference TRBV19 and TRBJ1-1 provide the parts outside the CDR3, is DGGITQSPKYLFRKEGQNVTLSCEQNLNHDAMYWYRQDPGQGLRLIYYSQIVNDFQKGDIAEGYSVSREKKESFPLTVTSAQKNPTAFYLCASSEAGKRGNTEAFFGQGTRLTVV.

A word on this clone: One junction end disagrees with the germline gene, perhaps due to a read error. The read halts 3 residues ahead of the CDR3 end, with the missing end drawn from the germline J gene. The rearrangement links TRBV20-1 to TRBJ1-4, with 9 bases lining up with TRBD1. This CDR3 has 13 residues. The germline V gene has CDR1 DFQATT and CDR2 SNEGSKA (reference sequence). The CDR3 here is CSARGTGKEKLFF. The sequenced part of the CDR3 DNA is TGCAGTGCCAGAGGGACAGGGAAAGAAAAA.

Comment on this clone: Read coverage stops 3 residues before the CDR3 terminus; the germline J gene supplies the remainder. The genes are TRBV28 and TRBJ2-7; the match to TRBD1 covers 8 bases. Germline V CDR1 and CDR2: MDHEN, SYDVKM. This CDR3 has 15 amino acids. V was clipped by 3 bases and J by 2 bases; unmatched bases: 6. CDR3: CASSFIGTGTYEQYF. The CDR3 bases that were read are TGTGCCAGCAGTTTTATCGGGACAGGAACCTACGAG. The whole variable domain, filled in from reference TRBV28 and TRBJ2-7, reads DVKVTQSSRYLVKRTGEKVFLECVQDMDHENMFWYRQDPGLGLRLIYFSYDVKMKEKGDIPEGYSVSREKKERFSLILESASTNQTSMYLCASSFIGTGTYEQYFGPGTRLTVT.

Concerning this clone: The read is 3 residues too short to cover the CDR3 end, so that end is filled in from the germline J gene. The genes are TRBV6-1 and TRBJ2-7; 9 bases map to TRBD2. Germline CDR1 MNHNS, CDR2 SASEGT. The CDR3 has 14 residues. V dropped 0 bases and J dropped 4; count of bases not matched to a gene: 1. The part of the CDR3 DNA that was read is TGTGCCAGCAGTGAAGCTAGCGGGGGATACGAG. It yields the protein CASSEASGGYE. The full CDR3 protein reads CASSEASGGYEQYF.

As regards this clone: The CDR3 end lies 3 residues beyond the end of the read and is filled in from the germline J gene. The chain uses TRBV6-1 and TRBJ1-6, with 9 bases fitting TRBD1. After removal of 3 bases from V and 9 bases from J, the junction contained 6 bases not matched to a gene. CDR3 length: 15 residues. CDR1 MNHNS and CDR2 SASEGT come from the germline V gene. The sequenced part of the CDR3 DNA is TGTGCCAGCAGTGAGCCGGGACAGGGAAGTTCACCC. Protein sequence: CASSEPGQGSSP. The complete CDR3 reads CASSEPGQGSSPLHF.

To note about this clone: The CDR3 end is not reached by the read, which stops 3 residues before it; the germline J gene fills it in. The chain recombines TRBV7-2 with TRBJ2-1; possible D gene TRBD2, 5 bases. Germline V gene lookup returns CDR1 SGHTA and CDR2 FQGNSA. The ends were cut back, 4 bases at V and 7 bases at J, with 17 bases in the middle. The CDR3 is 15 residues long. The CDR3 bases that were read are TGTGCCAGCAGCTCGGATGGAAATGAGGGTAATGAG. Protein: CASSSDGNEGNE. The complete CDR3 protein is CASSSDGNEGNEQFF.

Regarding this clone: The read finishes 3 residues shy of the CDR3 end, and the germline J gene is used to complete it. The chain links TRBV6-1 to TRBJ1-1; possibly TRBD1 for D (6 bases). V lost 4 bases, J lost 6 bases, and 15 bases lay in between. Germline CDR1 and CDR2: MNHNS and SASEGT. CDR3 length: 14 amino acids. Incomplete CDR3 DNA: TGTGCCAGCAGTGTGGCGGGGGCCGGGGCTGAA. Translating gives CASSVAGAGAE. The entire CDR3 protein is CASSVAGAGAEAFF.

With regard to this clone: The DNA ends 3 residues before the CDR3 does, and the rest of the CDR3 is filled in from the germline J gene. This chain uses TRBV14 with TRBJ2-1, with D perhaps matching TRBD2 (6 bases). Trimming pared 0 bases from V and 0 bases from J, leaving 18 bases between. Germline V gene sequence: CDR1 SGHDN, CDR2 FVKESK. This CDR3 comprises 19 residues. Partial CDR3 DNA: TGTGCCAGCAGCCAAGAGGTAATAGCGGTTACGAGCTCCTACAATGAG. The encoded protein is CASSQEVIAVTSSYNE. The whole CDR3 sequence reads CASSQEVIAVTSSYNEQFF.

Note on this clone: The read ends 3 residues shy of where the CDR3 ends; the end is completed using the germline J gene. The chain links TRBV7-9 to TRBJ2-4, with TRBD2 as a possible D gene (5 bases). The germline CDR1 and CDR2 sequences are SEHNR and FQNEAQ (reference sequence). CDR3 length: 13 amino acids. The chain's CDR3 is CASSFEGGYGQYF. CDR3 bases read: TGTGCCAGCAGCTTCGAGGGTGGCTATGGT.

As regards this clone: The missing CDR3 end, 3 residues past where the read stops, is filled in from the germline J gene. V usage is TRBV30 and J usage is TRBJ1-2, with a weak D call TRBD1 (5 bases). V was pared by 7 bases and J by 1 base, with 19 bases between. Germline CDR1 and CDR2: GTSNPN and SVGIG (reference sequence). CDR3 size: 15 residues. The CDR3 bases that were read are TGTGCCTTGTCGGGGGGACCACTCTATAACTATGGC. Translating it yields CALSGGPLYNYG. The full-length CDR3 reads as CALSGGPLYNYGYTF.

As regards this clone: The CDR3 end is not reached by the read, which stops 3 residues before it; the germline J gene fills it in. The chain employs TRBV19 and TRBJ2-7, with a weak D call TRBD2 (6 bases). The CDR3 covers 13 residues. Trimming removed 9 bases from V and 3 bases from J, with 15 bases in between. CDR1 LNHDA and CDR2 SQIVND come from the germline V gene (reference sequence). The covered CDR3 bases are TGTGCCAGCGGGGGAGATCTAAACTACGAG. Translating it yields CASGGDLNYE. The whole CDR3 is CASGGDLNYEQYF.

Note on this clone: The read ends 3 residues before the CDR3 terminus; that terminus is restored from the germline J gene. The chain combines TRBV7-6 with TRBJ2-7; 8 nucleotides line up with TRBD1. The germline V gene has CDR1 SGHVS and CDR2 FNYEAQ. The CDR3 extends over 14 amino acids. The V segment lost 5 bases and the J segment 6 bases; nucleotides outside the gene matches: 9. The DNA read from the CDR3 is TGTGCCAGCAGCCTCAGGGGGCTCGCGGGCGAG. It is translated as CASSLRGLAGE. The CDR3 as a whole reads CASSLRGLAGEQYF.

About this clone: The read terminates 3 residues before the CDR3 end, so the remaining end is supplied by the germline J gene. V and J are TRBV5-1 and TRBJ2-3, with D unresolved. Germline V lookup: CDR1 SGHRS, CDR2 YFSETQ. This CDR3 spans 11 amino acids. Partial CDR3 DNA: TGCGCCAGCAGCACTCAAGAGACG. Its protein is CASSTQET. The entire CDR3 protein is CASSTQETQYF.

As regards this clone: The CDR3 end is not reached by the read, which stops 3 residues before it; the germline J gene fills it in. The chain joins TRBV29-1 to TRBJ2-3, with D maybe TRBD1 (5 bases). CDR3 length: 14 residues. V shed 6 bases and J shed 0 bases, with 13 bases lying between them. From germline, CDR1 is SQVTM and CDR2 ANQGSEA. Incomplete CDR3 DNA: TGCAGCGTGGCCCCGACAGATAGCACAGATACG. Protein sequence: CSVAPTDSTDT. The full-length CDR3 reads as CSVAPTDSTDTQYF.

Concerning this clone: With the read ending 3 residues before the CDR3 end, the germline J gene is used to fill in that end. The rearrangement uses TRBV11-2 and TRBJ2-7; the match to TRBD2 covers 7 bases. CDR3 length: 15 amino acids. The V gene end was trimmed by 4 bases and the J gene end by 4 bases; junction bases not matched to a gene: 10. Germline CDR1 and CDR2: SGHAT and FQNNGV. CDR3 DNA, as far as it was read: TGTGCCAGCAGCTCAAGTGCGGGAGCACCATACGAG. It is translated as CASSSSAGAPYE. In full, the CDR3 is CASSSSAGAPYEQYF.

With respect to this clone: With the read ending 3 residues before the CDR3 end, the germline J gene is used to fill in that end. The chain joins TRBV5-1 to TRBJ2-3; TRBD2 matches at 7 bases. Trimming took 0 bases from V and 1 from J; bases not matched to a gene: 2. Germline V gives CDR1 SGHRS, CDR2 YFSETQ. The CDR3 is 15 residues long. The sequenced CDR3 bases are TGCGCCAGCAGCTTGGTTCTAGCGGGCACAGATACG. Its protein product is CASSLVLAGTDT. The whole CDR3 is CASSLVLAGTDTQYF.

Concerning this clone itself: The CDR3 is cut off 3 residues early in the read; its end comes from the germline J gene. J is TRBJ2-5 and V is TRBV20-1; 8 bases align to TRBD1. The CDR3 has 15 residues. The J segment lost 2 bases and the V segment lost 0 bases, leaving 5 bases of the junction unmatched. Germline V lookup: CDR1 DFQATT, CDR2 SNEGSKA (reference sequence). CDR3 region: CSARDDGTGQETQYF. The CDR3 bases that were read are TGCAGTGCTAGAGATGACGGGACAGGTCAAGAGACC.

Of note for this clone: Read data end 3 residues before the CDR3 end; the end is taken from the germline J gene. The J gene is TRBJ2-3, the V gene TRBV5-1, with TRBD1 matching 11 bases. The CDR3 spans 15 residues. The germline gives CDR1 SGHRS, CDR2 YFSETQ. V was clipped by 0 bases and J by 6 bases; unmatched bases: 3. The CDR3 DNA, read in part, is TGCGCCAGCAGCTTGGCGGGACAGGGGGTTGATACG. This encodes CASSLAGQGVDT. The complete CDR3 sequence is CASSLAGQGVDTQYF.

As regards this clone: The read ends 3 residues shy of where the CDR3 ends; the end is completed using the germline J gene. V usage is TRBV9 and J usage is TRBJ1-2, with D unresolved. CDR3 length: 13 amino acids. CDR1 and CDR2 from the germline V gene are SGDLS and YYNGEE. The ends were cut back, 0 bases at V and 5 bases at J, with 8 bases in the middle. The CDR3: CASSVDQVYGYTF. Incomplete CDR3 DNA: TGTGCCAGCAGCGTAGATCAGGTGTATGGC.

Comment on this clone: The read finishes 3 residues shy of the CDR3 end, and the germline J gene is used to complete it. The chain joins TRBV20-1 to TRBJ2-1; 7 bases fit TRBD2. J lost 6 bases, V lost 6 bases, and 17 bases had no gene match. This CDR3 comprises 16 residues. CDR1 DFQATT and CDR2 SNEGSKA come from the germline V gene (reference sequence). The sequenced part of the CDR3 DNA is TGCAGTGCCCTAAAGAAGAGACTAGCTACTTCCAATGAG. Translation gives CSALKKRLATSNE. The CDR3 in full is CSALKKRLATSNEQFF.

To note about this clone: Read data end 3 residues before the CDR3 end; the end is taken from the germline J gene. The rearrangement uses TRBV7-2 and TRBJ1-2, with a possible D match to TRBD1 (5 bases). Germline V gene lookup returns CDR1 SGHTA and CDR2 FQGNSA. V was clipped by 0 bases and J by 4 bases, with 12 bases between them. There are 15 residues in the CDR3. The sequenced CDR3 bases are TGTGCCAGCAGCTTAGCTTTACAGGCCTTCTATGGC. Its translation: CASSLALQAFYG. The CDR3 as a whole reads CASSLALQAFYGYTF.